A single sample is the source of the 29 T cell receptor beta chains below, sequenced in a study of T cell repertoires in urothelial bladder cancer. TCRdb's table, derived via immunoSEQ multiplex PCR, lists solely in-frame clones and lacks some. The table lists thousands of clones, around 74% of them singletons, with about 9.3% in the top ten. The sequenced sample consisted of tumor-infiltrating cells from bladder cancer. Every receptor here comes from a human donor with urothelial carcinoma.

J is TRBJ2-7 and V is TRBV7-9; the D is unclear. The CDR3 contains 15 residues. CDR1 and CDR2 (germline): SEHNR, FQNEAQ (reference sequence). V lost 6 bases and J lost 4, with 19 bases in between. The CDR3 nucleotides read TGTGCCAGCAGACGTGCTTCTGGGTCCGGGTACGAGCAGTACTTC. This encodes CASRRASGSGYEQYF. Using reference TRBV7-9 and TRBJ2-7 for the parts outside the CDR3, the full variable domain is DTGVSQNPRHKITKRGQNVTFRCDPISEHNRLYWYRQTLGQGPEFLTYFQNEAQLEKSRLLSDRFSAERPKGSFSTLEIQRTEQGDSAMYLCASRRASGSGYEQYFGPGTRLTVT.

This clone was counted a single time. V is TRBV7-2 and J is TRBJ2-7; D remains unclear. V was clipped by 0 bases and J by 1 base, with 10 bases between them. The CDR3 loop spans 15 amino acids. The germline CDR1 and CDR2 sequences are SGHTA and FQGNSA. CDR3 bases: TGTGCCAGCAGCTTAGCTCAACTTCTTTCCTACGAGCAGTACTTC. It specifies CASSLAQLLSYEQYF.

V and J are TRBV21-1 and TRBJ2-1; the table's D call TRBD2 went unverified against the DNA. TRBV21-1 is annotated as a pseudogene. The CDR3 is 16 amino acids. CDR3 loop: CASGDRRLAGLNEQFF. The DNA for the CDR3 is TGTGCCAGCGGGGACCGGCGACTAGCGGGACTCAATGAGCAGTTCTTC.

The chain is built from TRBV7-7 and TRBJ2-1; 9 bases are a match to TRBD2. V trimming: 7 bases; J trimming: 15 bases; junction bases outside the gene matches: 19. The germline gives CDR1 SSHAT, CDR2 FNYEAQ (reference sequence). This CDR3 comprises 15 residues. The CDR3 protein is CASTPAEGLAGEVFF. For the CDR3, the DNA is TGTGCCAGCACCCCGGCCGAGGGATTAGCGGGAGAAGTGTTCTTC. The whole variable domain, filled in from reference TRBV7-7 and TRBJ2-1, reads GAGVSQSPRYKVTKRGQDVTLRCDPISSHATLYWYQQALGQGPEFLTYFNYEAQPDKSGLPSDRFSAERPEGSISTLTIQRTEQRDSAMYRCASTPAEGLAGEVFFGPGTRLTVL.

This clone was counted a single time. The V gene is TRBV11-3, the J gene TRBJ2-7; 10 nucleotides agree with TRBD2. This CDR3 region has 15 residues. With V trimmed by 5 bases and J by 2 bases, 6 bases remained unmatched. The germline CDR1 and CDR2 sequences are SGHNT and YENEEA. CDR3 sequence: CASSVSSGSAYEQYF. CDR3 bases: TGTGCCAGCAGCGTTTCTAGCGGGAGTGCCTACGAGCAGTACTTC.

The V gene is TRBV19, the J gene TRBJ1-6; 7 nucleotides match TRBD1. Germline V gene lookup returns CDR1 LNHDA and CDR2 SQIVND (reference sequence). Trimming removed 5 bases from V and 10 bases from J; junction bases left unmatched: 14. CDR3 length: 16 amino acids. The CDR3, as DNA: TGTGCCAGTAGTGAGACCCTAACAGGGGTTCGGTCACCCCTCCACTTT. It yields the protein CASSETLTGVRSPLHF.

This clone was counted a few times. The rearrangement links TRBV6-1 to TRBJ1-1, with a tentative D call TRBD1 (5 bases). In germline, CDR1 is MNHNS, CDR2 SASEGT. Trimming cost V 8 bases and J 6 bases, with 16 bases left between them. The CDR3 covers 13 residues. The CDR3 coding sequence is TGTGCCAGCGGTAGGGGAGCCGGCGCTGAAGCTTTCTTT. Translated: CASGRGAGAEAFF.

The rearrangement uses TRBV2 and TRBJ1-6; a weak D match, TRBD1 (5 bases). Germline CDR1 is SNHLY and CDR2 is FYNNEI. Trimming cost V 6 bases and J 7 bases, with 16 bases left between them. The CDR3 loop spans 15 amino acids. CDR3 in amino acids: CASRRGSRENSPLHF. CDR3 DNA: TGTGCCAGCAGGCGGGGGTCCCGAGAGAATTCACCCCTCCACTTT. Using reference TRBV2 and TRBJ1-6 for the parts outside the CDR3, the full variable domain is EPEVTQTPSHQVTQMGQEVILRCVPISNHLYFYWYRQILGQKVEFLVSFYNNEISEKSEIFDDQFSVERPDGSNFTLKIRSTKLEDSAMYFCASRRGSRENSPLHFGNGTRLTVT.

The DNA for the CDR3 is TGTGCCAGTAGCCCCCCGGGACACGGGAATCAGCCCCAGCATTTT. It encodes CASSPPGHGNQPQHF. The chain has TRBV19 and TRBJ1-5; a possible D gene is TRBD1 (6 bases). CDR3 size: 15 residues. Trimming shortened V by 6 bases and J by 4 bases, and 16 bases separated the two germline ends. Germline CDR1 and CDR2: LNHDA and SQIVND (reference sequence).

The rearrangement links TRBV6-5 to TRBJ2-7; TRBD1 might be the D (5 bases). Germline V gene data show CDR1 as MNHEY and CDR2 as SVGAGI. V dropped 4 bases and J dropped 6 bases, with 10 bases sitting between them. This CDR3 has 12 residues. The CDR3 DNA reads as TGTGCCAGCAGTTTGATAGGGGCCGAGCAGTACTTC. Amino acids: CASSLIGAEQYF.

The chain carries TRBV18 and TRBJ2-1, with D perhaps TRBD2 (5 bases). Germline V gene data show CDR1 as KGHSH and CDR2 as LQKENI. The CDR3 sequence is 13 residues long. V was pared by 1 base and J by 6 bases, with 7 bases between. CDR3 sequence: CASSPLRANEQFF. The CDR3 DNA reads TGTGCCAGCTCACCACTGAGGGCCAATGAGCAGTTCTTC.

The V and J genes are TRBV29-1 and TRBJ2-3, with D unclear. The V and J ends lost 7 bases and 6 bases respectively, with 8 bases between them. The CDR3 covers 10 residues. From germline, CDR1 is SQVTM and CDR2 ANQGSEA. The CDR3 nucleotides read TGCAGCGCTGGAGCGGATACGCAGTATTTT. It translates to CSAGADTQYF.

This chain connects TRBV30 to TRBJ1-2; D unclear. V lost 4 bases and J 9 bases, leaving 24 bases between the germline ends. The CDR3 has 15 amino acids. CDR1 and CDR2 (germline): GTSNPN, SVGIG (reference sequence). The CDR3 nucleotides are TGTGCCTGGAACGTACCGCGCGGGCTAAGGAATAGCTACACCTTC. It specifies CAWNVPRGLRNSYTF.

V usage is TRBV7-2 and J usage is TRBJ2-7, with 15 nucleotides matching TRBD2. Germline lookup yields CDR1 SGHTA and CDR2 FQGNSA. The V and J ends lost 4 bases and 6 bases, in that order; junction bases with no gene match: 7. This CDR3 is 16 amino acids long. The CDR3 protein is CASSSGLAGGLSEQYF. For the CDR3, the DNA is TGTGCCAGCAGCTCGGGACTAGCGGGAGGCCTCTCCGAGCAGTACTTC.

The chain links TRBV7-9 to TRBJ2-5; 8 positions agree with TRBD1. J gave up 7 bases and V 5 bases, and 12 bases lay outside the gene matches. Germline V gene lookup returns CDR1 SEHNR and CDR2 FQNEAQ (reference sequence). The CDR3 extends over 15 amino acids. CDR3 sequence: CASSLTGQALGTQYF. The CDR3 nucleotides are TGTGCCAGCAGCCTCACGGGACAGGCCTTGGGGACCCAGTACTTC.

The J gene is TRBJ2-5, the V gene TRBV18; D uncertain. Germline V gives CDR1 KGHSH, CDR2 LQKENI. The CDR3 runs 11 residues. The V and J ends lost 3 bases and 3 bases respectively, with 2 bases between them. The CDR3 spells CASSPEETQYF. The CDR3 DNA reads as TGTGCCAGCTCACCTGAAGAGACCCAGTACTTC. The full variable domain, its missing parts supplied by reference TRBV18 and TRBJ2-5, is NAGVMQNPRHLVRRRGQEARLRCSPMKGHSHVYWYRQLPEEGLKFMVYLQKENIIDESGMPKERFSAEFPKEGPSILRIQQVVRGDSAAYFCASSPEETQYFGPGTRLLVL.

This clone was observed a single time. The chain couples TRBV27 to TRBJ2-7; D perhaps matches TRBD1 (6 bases). CDR1 is MNHEY and CDR2 is SMNVEV in the germline V gene (reference sequence). V was trimmed by 0 bases and J by 2 bases, leaving 20 bases between them. The CDR3 loop spans 18 amino acids. CDR3 bases: TGTGCCAGCAGTTTATCGGCTTTTCAAACCGGACAGACCTACGAGCAGTACTTC. Translation: CASSLSAFQTGQTYEQYF.

This sequence joins TRBV15 and TRBJ1-1; D is perhaps TRBD1 (6 bases). Germline CDR1 reads LNHNV; CDR2 reads YYDKDF (reference sequence). The CDR3 totals 15 residues. With 3 bases removed from V and 1 base from J, the gap between germline ends came to 12 bases. CDR3 amino acids: CATSRGGRQNTEAFF. Here the CDR3 DNA reads TGTGCCACCAGCAGGGGGGGCCGCCAGAACACTGAAGCTTTCTTT.

The chain links TRBV6-5 to TRBJ2-3; a weak D match, TRBD1 (6 bases). The CDR3 spans 15 residues. Trimming removed 2 bases at V and 2 bases at J, with 11 bases between. The germline CDR1 and CDR2 sequences are MNHEY and SVGAGI. The DNA of the CDR3 is TGTGCCAGCAGTTACGGTAGGGGGTTCACAGATACGCAGTATTTT. Its protein product is CASSYGRGFTDTQYF.

This clone showed up just once. This chain links TRBV4-3 with TRBJ1-4; D gene uncertain. This CDR3 has 16 amino acids. Germline V gives CDR1 LGHNA, CDR2 YSLEER. Trimming removed 0 bases at V and 8 bases at J, with 16 bases between. CDR3 amino acids: CASSQDIASSGEKLFF. The DNA for the CDR3 is TGCGCCAGCAGCCAAGATATTGCCAGTTCAGGAGAAAAACTGTTTTTT.

Regarding this clone: The junction differs from germline at one of its ends, possibly a read error. The J gene is TRBJ2-5, the V gene TRBV2; 10 nucleotides line up with TRBD2. The CDR3 sequence is 16 residues long. CDR1 is SNHLY, CDR2 FYNNEI, per germline. CDR3 region: CASREGVAGGQETQYF. CDR3 coding DNA: TGTGCCAGCAGGGAAGGGGTAGCGGGGGGACAAGAGACCCAGTACTTC.

The gene calls are TRBV10-2 and TRBJ2-7; possibly TRBD1 or TRBD2 for D (7 bases each). The CDR3 length is 16 residues. CDR1 and CDR2 from the germline V gene are WSHSY and SAAADI. V lost 7 bases, J lost 5 bases, and 24 bases lay in between. CDR3 amino acids: CASKDRFQGGRDEQYF. The CDR3 DNA follows: TGCGCCAGCAAGGACCGCTTCCAGGGGGGGAGGGACGAGCAGTACTTC.

The gene calls are TRBV2 and TRBJ2-3; perhaps TRBD2 as D (6 bases). The germline CDR1 and CDR2 sequences are SNHLY and FYNNEI. There are 13 residues in the CDR3. With 6 bases removed from V and 6 bases from J, the gap between germline ends came to 13 bases. The CDR3 is CASRGGAGDTQYF. Written as DNA, the CDR3 is TGTGCCAGCAGAGGCGGGGCGGGGGATACGCAGTATTTT.

The rearrangement links TRBV15 to TRBJ1-4; D remains ambiguous. The CDR3 consists of 16 residues. Between the trimmed V and J ends, which lost 0 bases and 8 bases, there was a span of 16 bases. Germline loops: CDR1 LNHNV, CDR2 YYDKDF (reference sequence). CDR3 bases: TGTGCCACCAGCAGAGACAGCCTCGGACCCGCCGAAAAACTGTTTTTT. It codes for CATSRDSLGPAEKLFF.

This sequence joins TRBV13 and TRBJ2-7, with unresolved D. The CDR3 totals 13 residues. Trimming removed 5 bases at V and 7 bases at J, with 15 bases between. In germline, CDR1 is PRHDT, CDR2 FYEKMQ (reference sequence). The DNA of the CDR3 is TGTGCCAGCAGCAGGACGGGTCTATGGGAGCAGTACTTC. This codes for CASSRTGLWEQYF.

The table lists this clone with a few counts. This rearrangement joins TRBV9 to TRBJ2-2; 9 nucleotides agree with TRBD2. The junction had 15 bases not matched to a gene; V was cut back by 4 bases and J by 5 bases. The CDR3 is made up of 18 amino acids. CDR1 SGDLS and CDR2 YYNGEE come from the germline V gene. Here the CDR3 DNA reads TGTGCCAGCAGCCCCGGTATCTTAGCGGGAGTGGGAACCGGGGAGCTGTTTTTT. Translating it yields CASSPGILAGVGTGELFF. The variable domain in full, with the rest retrieved from reference TRBV9 and TRBJ2-2, is DSGVTQTPKHLITATGQRVTLRCSPRSGDLSVYWYQQSLDQGLQFLIQYYNGEERAKGNILERFSAQQFPDLHSELNLSSLELGDSALYFCASSPGILAGVGTGELFFGEGSRLTVL.

This clone was counted a few times. The chain is built from TRBV4-3 and TRBJ1-4; TRBD1 agrees at 7 bases. The CDR3 runs to 17 residues. Germline trimming cut 2 bases from V and 0 bases from J; bases unmatched to any gene: 6. The germline V gene has CDR1 LGHNA and CDR2 YSLEER. Written as DNA, the CDR3 is TGCGCCAGCAGCCAATATTACAGGGGAGCAACTAATGAAAAACTGTTTTTT. Its translation: CASSQYYRGATNEKLFF.

The genes are TRBV10-3 and TRBJ2-5; the D gene could be TRBD1 or TRBD2 (5 bases each). Trimming cost V 7 bases and J 9 bases, with 24 bases left between them. Germline CDR1 reads ENHRY; CDR2 reads SYGVKD. The CDR3 consists of 15 residues. Here the CDR3 DNA reads TGTGCCATCAAGCCGGGGCGCTGGGATGAAACGGCCCAGTACTTC. Translated, it gives CAIKPGRWDETAQYF.

The chain joins TRBV7-6 to TRBJ2-2; TRBD2 is a possible D gene (6 bases). Trimming stripped 5 bases from V and 3 bases from J, with 19 bases between. CDR1 and CDR2 (germline): SGHVS, FNYEAQ. The CDR3 has 17 residues. This chain's CDR3 is CASSPKHFSGYTGELFF. The CDR3 DNA sequence: TGTGCCAGCAGCCCAAAACACTTTAGCGGCTACACCGGGGAGCTGTTTTTT.